This T cell receptor beta chain was captured by sequencing in a study of cytomegalovirus exposure and HLA in healthy donors. Study-level background: About 85 million unique TCR sequences came from HLA-typed donors in an early release. Overall study findings and caveats: Among TCR beta chains, those listed as cytomegalovirus-associated numbered approximately 150. The classifier reportedly diagnosed cytomegalovirus status with high specificity and sensitivity.

Turning to this clone: As yet, its antigen is unknown.

Use of 60 Vbeta and 13 Jbeta primers characterized the PCR. Generated by immunoSEQ multiplex PCR, the TCRdb table keeps only in-frame clones and is missing some. The sample gives some 170,000 clones, approximately 80% of which show up once; around 1.9% is in the top ten. This clonotype originated in a young woman in good health and CMV-seronegative. The sequencing input was PBMCs.

The CDR3 bases are TGTGCCAGCAGCTTAGGCAGGGTCTATGGCTACACCTTC. Translation gives CASSLGRVYGYTF. The V gene is TRBV7-2, the J gene TRBJ1-2, with a tentative D call TRBD1 (5 bases). Trimming stripped 1 base from V and 4 bases from J, with 7 bases between. This CDR3 is built from 13 residues. Germline V gives CDR1 SGHTA, CDR2 FQGNSA.